This is a list of T cell receptor beta chains from one sample in a study of T cell changes during pregnancy in multiple sclerosis. Measured with immunoSEQ multiplex PCR; TCRdb has only the in-frame clones, and not every one. The sample carries tens of thousands of clones, around 92% recorded once. The sample here was peripheral blood, taken before pregnancy. The receptors derive from a female donor with multiple sclerosis, enrolled in a pregnancy study. CDR3s include the opening cysteine and the closing phenylalanine or tryptophan. A D gene is named only where the DNA matches it firmly. Clone size is stated in some rows and not others, as once, few, many or a class when expanded.

size,J,D,V,length,CDR3,DNA
.,TRBJ2-1,.,TRBV4-1,12,CASSHLGNEQFF,TGCGCCAGCAGCCATCTAGGCAATGAGCAGTTCTTC
.,TRBJ2-1,.,TRBV19,16,CASSMSSLIPNNEQFF,TGTGCCAGTAGTATGTCTTCTCTAATCCCGAACAATGAGCAGTTCTTC
.,TRBJ2-3,TRBD1,TRBV7-9,18,CASSSSSYRGVSTDTQYF,TGTGCCAGCAGCTCGTCGTCGTACAGGGGAGTTAGCACAGATACGCAGTATTTT
.,TRBJ2-1,TRBD1,TRBV7-2,14,CASSTGQGRHEQFF,TGTGCCAGCAGCACCGGACAGGGGCGACATGAGCAGTTCTTC
.,TRBJ2-1,.,TRBV19,15,CASSIHTGFDNEQFF,TGTGCCAGTAGTATACACACGGGTTTCGACAATGAGCAGTTCTTC
.,TRBJ1-4,.,TRBV10-2,15,CASSEDSATNEKLFF,TGCGCCAGCAGTGAAGACAGCGCAACTAATGAAAAACTGTTTTTT
.,TRBJ2-1,.,TRBV9,16,CASSAPSANSYNEQFF,TGTGCCAGCAGCGCCCCTAGCGCCAACTCCTACAATGAGCAGTTCTTC
.,TRBJ1-2,TRBD1,TRBV7-2,14,CASSPGTGSFGYTF,TGTGCCAGCAGCCCCGGGACAGGGTCTTTTGGCTACACCTTC
.,TRBJ1-4,.,TRBV7-3,15,CASRPGVSGNEKLFF,TGTGCCAGCAGACCAGGGGTCTCGGGGAATGAAAAACTGTTTTTT
once,TRBJ2-3,TRBD2,TRBV7-9,17,CASSLSLNGRLTDTQYF,TGTGCCAGCAGCTTATCTTTAAACGGGAGGTTGACAGATACGCAGTATTTT
.,TRBJ2-7,.,TRBV4-1,14,CASSHSDSAYEQYF,TGCGCCAGCAGCCACTCGGACAGTGCCTACGAGCAGTACTTC
.,TRBJ2-1,.,TRBV6-4,13,CASSESGRHEQFF,TGTGCCAGCAGTGAATCAGGGCGCCATGAGCAGTTCTTC
.,TRBJ2-1,.,TRBV1,18,CTSSHSGRATKGYNEQFF,.
.,TRBJ1-3,.,TRBV9,15,CASSAGGGAGVTIYF,TGTGCCAGCAGCGCCGGCGGGGGCGCCGGGGTCACCATATATTTT
.,TRBJ1-5,TRBD1,TRBV10-3,14,CAKQGQGPHQPQHF,TGTGCCAAACAGGGACAGGGGCCTCATCAGCCCCAGCATTTT
.,TRBJ1-1,TRBD1,TRBV14,13,CASSQRTGGEAFF,TGTGCCAGCAGCCAAAGGACAGGGGGCGAAGCTTTCTTT
.,TRBJ2-1,TRBD2,TRBV5-4,17,CASSLEGGASGIYEQFF,TGTGCCAGCAGCTTGGAGGGGGGGGCTAGCGGGATCTATGAGCAGTTCTTC